One sample yielded the 27 T cell receptor beta chains listed below, sequenced in a study of T and B cells in COVID-19 patients. TRB rearrangements were amplified by multiplex PCR with BIOMED2 TRB-A/B primers. Each CDR3 protein is one row after TCRdb ran MiXCR on the multiplex PCR reads. Of thousands of distinct CDR3 sequences detected, about a fifth appear once; the ten largest clones hold 9% to 13%. From blood, roughly 220-550 ng of genomic DNA served as TRB template. Sequencing input: blood. The receptors originated from a human donor with active COVID-19.

V and J are TRBV20-1 and TRBJ2-7, with TRBD1 as a possible D gene (6 bases). Trimming removed 4 bases at V and 0 bases at J, with 13 bases between. Germline V gene data show CDR1 as DFQATT and CDR2 as SNEGSKA (reference sequence). The CDR3 totals 14 residues. The CDR3 coding sequence is TGCAGTGCTACTCCGGGACATAGCTCCTACGAGCAGTACTTC. Its protein is CSATPGHSSYEQYF.

CDR3 bases: TGTGCCAGCAGCCAAGTGGGGGGGGTTATCAACACCGGGGAGCTGTTTTTT. Its translation is CASSQVGGVINTGELFF. The chain combines TRBV11-2 with TRBJ2-2; 7 nucleotides align to TRBD2. The CDR3 extends over 17 amino acids. The V segment lost 5 bases and the J segment 2 bases; nucleotides outside the gene matches: 11. Germline loops: CDR1 SGHAT, CDR2 FQNNGV.

The chain is built from TRBV29-1 and TRBJ2-3; the match to TRBD1 covers 11 bases. V lost 5 bases and J lost 4; bases outside the gene matches: 5. CDR1 and CDR2 (germline): SQVTM, ANQGSEA. The CDR3 contains 14 residues. The chain's CDR3 is CSVTGQGGSDTQYF. CDR3 nucleotide sequence: TGCAGCGTTACGGGACAGGGGGGGTCAGATACGCAGTATTTT.

In its sample, this clonotype was seen many times. In DNA form, the CDR3 reads TGTGCCAGCAGCTTGCGGGGTCCAAACAATCAGCCCCAGCATTTT. Its protein product is CASSLRGPNNQPQHF. The chain has TRBV5-6 and TRBJ1-5; D is undetermined. With 1 base removed from V and 3 bases from J, the gap between germline ends came to 11 bases. Germline-derived CDR1 and CDR2 are SGHDT and YYEEEE. The CDR3 loop spans 15 amino acids.

By sample share, this clonotype is medium-sized. The J gene is TRBJ2-5, the V gene TRBV13; possible D gene TRBD2, 7 bases. V was shortened by 5 bases and J by 6 bases, with 19 bases between the two germline ends. Germline V gene sequence: CDR1 PRHDT, CDR2 FYEKMQ (reference sequence). This CDR3 contains 15 residues. This CDR3 reads CASSPPVGGAKTQYF. In DNA, the CDR3 is TGTGCCAGCAGCCCGCCCGTGGGGGGGGCGAAGACCCAGTACTTC.

The rearrangement links TRBV10-3 to TRBJ2-7; TRBD1 matches 8 bases. The J segment lost 3 bases and the V segment lost 11 bases, leaving 9 bases of the junction unmatched. This CDR3 comprises 13 residues. From germline, CDR1 is ENHRY and CDR2 SYGVKD. Written as DNA, the CDR3 is TGTGCCGGCGGACAGGGACCACGCTACGAGCAGTACTTC. Residues: CAGGQGPRYEQYF.

By proportion, this clonotype is large (0.1 to 1%). This chain uses TRBV11-1 with TRBJ2-4; D possibly corresponds to TRBD2 (6 bases). Per the germline V gene, CDR1 is SGHAT and CDR2 is FQDESV (reference sequence). CDR3 size: 11 residues. Trimming shortened V by 4 bases and J by 11 bases, and 9 bases separated the two germline ends. The CDR3 loop is CASSYGGVQYF. The CDR3 nucleotides are TGTGCCAGCAGCTACGGGGGAGTTCAGTACTTC.

The chain combines TRBV4-1 with TRBJ2-5, with D unclear. The length of the CDR3 is 15 residues. Looked up from germline, CDR1 is MGHRA and CDR2 is YSYEKL. The V gene lost 1 base and the J gene lost 4 bases, with 13 bases spanning the gap. DNA of the CDR3: TGCGCCAGCAGCCAAGGCGGTCCTGATGGAGAGACCCAGTACTTC. This sequence encodes CASSQGGPDGETQYF.

Only one count was recorded for this clonotype. A read error may explain this, as a much larger clone is one base away. The chain joins TRBV20-1 to TRBJ2-3; weak D call: TRBD2 (7 bases). Germline V gene lookup returns CDR1 DFQATT and CDR2 SNEGSKA (reference sequence). The CDR3 is 13 residues long. CDR3 nucleotide sequence: TGCAGTGCTAGGGGCGGGGGCCCAGATACGAAGTATTTT. Encoded protein: CSARGGGPDTKYF.

This clonotype is deemed medium-sized. The gene calls are TRBV15 and TRBJ1-5; D is uncertain. CDR1 and CDR2 (germline): LNHNV, YYDKDF (reference sequence). V lost 3 bases and J 1 base, leaving 10 bases between the germline ends. This CDR3 spans 15 amino acids. CDR3 protein: CATSSALDSNQPQHF. Written as DNA, the CDR3 is TGTGCCACCAGCAGCGCCTTGGACAGCAATCAGCCCCAGCATTTT.

This chain uses TRBV27 with TRBJ1-1; D not certain. The CDR3 covers 14 residues. CDR1 is MNHEY, CDR2 SMNVEV, per germline (reference sequence). V was trimmed by 1 base and J by 0 bases, leaving 6 bases between them. This CDR3 reads CASSLYSLNTEAFF. CDR3 bases: TGTGCCAGCAGTTTATACAGCTTGAACACTGAAGCTTTCTTT.

The J gene is TRBJ1-1, the V gene TRBV7-2; D is perhaps TRBD1 (5 bases). V was cut by 5 bases and J by 0 bases, with 7 bases left in between. The CDR3 covers 13 residues. In germline, CDR1 is SGHTA, CDR2 FQGNSA. CDR3 sequence: CASSRGMNTEAFF. In DNA, the CDR3 is TGTGCCAGCAGCCGGGGGATGAACACTGAAGCTTTCTTT.

This clonotype was seen a handful of times. The chain is built from TRBV20-1 and TRBJ1-6; 7 bases are a match to TRBD1. Per the germline V gene, CDR1 is DFQATT and CDR2 is SNEGSKA (reference sequence). This CDR3 is 15 amino acids long. With V trimmed by 0 bases and J by 8 bases, 7 bases remained unmatched. CDR3 in DNA: TGCAGTGCTAGAGATTGGACCCAGGGGGATTCACCCCTCCACTTT. Translating it yields CSARDWTQGDSPLHF.

The chain has TRBV29-1 and TRBJ2-3; D perhaps matches TRBD2 (5 bases). This CDR3 has 15 amino acids. Germline CDR1 reads SQVTM; CDR2 reads ANQGSEA. V was shortened by 4 bases and J by 9 bases, with 23 bases between the two germline ends. DNA of the CDR3: TGCAGCGTTGGCTCGGCTGGAGGATACGCAGGCACGCAGTATTTT. Its protein is CSVGSAGGYAGTQYF.

Sample share makes this clonotype medium-sized. The chain employs TRBV27 and TRBJ1-6; possible D gene TRBD1, 6 bases. The CDR3 runs 16 residues. Trimming left V 1 base short and J 12 bases short, with 19 bases between. Per the germline V gene, CDR1 is MNHEY and CDR2 is SMNVEV (reference sequence). This CDR3 is CASSLFPTGQGLPLHF. CDR3 DNA: TGTGCCAGCAGTTTATTCCCCACGGGACAAGGTTTACCCCTCCACTTT.

This clonotype is medium-sized (0.01 to 0.1%). This chain links TRBV12-3 or TRBV12-4 with TRBJ2-5; D not certain. The CDR3 sequence is 13 residues long. V was pared by 1 base and J by 7 bases, with 10 bases between. CDR3 nucleotides: TGTGCCAGCAGTTTAGGAACTACTGGGACCCAGTACTTC. Translation gives CASSLGTTGTQYF.

This clonotype showed up many times. The chain carries TRBV10-3 and TRBJ1-1, with TRBD1 as a possible D gene (6 bases). V gave up 6 bases and J gave up 5 bases, with 19 bases separating them. Germline V lookup: CDR1 ENHRY, CDR2 SYGVKD. This CDR3 has 15 amino acids. CDR3 loop: CAIRPGQISGTEAFF. The CDR3, as DNA: TGTGCCATCAGGCCTGGACAGATCTCGGGAACTGAAGCTTTCTTT.

This clonotype has just a few counts. This chain uses TRBV7-9 with TRBJ1-2; no clear D gene. V was shortened by 1 base and J by 2 bases, with 8 bases between the two germline ends. There are 14 residues in the CDR3. CDR1 SEHNR and CDR2 FQNEAQ come from the germline V gene (reference sequence). The CDR3 nucleotides are TGTGCCAGCAGCTTAGGGCAGGTCAACTATGGCTACACCTTC. Residues: CASSLGQVNYGYTF.

This clonotype has more than one count but fewer than ten. The chain employs TRBV20-1 and TRBJ2-3; TRBD1 is a possible D gene (6 bases). The germline V and J ends were trimmed by 3 bases and 2 bases, with 9 bases remaining between them. This CDR3 is built from 13 residues. The V gene's germline CDR1 is DFQATT and CDR2 SNEGSKA (reference sequence). CDR3 sequence: CSARDRHTDTQYF. The CDR3 bases are TGCAGTGCTAGGGACAGACACACAGATACGCAGTATTTT.

This clonotype appeared a few times. The chain employs TRBV30 and TRBJ1-1; perhaps TRBD1 as D (6 bases). The CDR3 has 13 residues. Germline loops: CDR1 GTSNPN, CDR2 SVGIG (reference sequence). The ends were cut back, 0 bases at V and 4 bases at J, with 9 bases in the middle. The CDR3 coding sequence is TGTGCCTGGAGTGTAGGGGGTAGCACTGAAGCTTTCTTT. This codes for CAWSVGGSTEAFF.

The rearrangement uses TRBV20-1 and TRBJ2-5; D tentatively reads TRBD1 or TRBD2 (5 bases each). The CDR3 is 12 amino acids. Germline CDR1 is DFQATT and CDR2 is SNEGSKA (reference sequence). Trimming cost V 6 bases and J 5 bases, with 13 bases left between them. CDR3 region: CSALVGVETQYF. The CDR3, as DNA: TGCAGTGCACTGGTGGGGGTGGAGACCCAGTACTTC.

The gene calls are TRBV19 and TRBJ2-5; perhaps D is TRBD1 or TRBD2 (5 bases each). V was shortened by 5 bases and J by 5 bases, with 9 bases between the two germline ends. The CDR3 has 12 amino acids. CDR1 is LNHDA and CDR2 is SQIVND in the germline V gene (reference sequence). The CDR3 protein is CASSQGGETQYF. As DNA, the CDR3 is TGTGCCAGTAGTCAGGGCGGGGAGACCCAGTACTTC.

This chain joins TRBV29-1 and TRBJ1-2, with TRBD1 matching 9 bases. Per germline, CDR1 SQVTM and CDR2 ANQGSEA. V shed 7 bases and J 2 bases; nucleotides not matched to a gene: 8. This CDR3 comprises 14 residues. The CDR3 coding sequence is TGCAGCGCTAGCCCGGGACAGGGAAACTATGGCTACACCTTC. Translation gives CSASPGQGNYGYTF. Complete variable domain (other parts from reference TRBV29-1 and TRBJ1-2): SAVISQKPSRDICQRGTSLTIQCQVDSQVTMMFWYRQQPGQSLTLIATANQGSEATYESGFVIDKFPISRPNLTFSTLTVSNMSPEDSSIYLCSASPGQGNYGYTFGSGTRLTVV.

This clonotype counts as medium-sized. CDR3 residues: CASSSQTGTGSPLHF. The CDR3 coding sequence is TGTGCCAGCAGTTCACAGACAGGGACGGGATCACCCCTCCACTTT. The chain uses TRBV6-5 and TRBJ1-6; 7 nucleotides match TRBD1. The CDR3 contains 15 residues. Looked up from germline, CDR1 is MNHEY and CDR2 is SVGAGI. Germline trimming cut 4 bases from V and 10 bases from J; bases unmatched to any gene: 10.

By sample fraction, this clonotype is medium-sized. This sequence joins TRBV6-5 and TRBJ2-2; D is uncertain. With 5 bases removed from V and 7 bases from J, the gap between germline ends came to 5 bases. The CDR3 spans 11 residues. CDR1 is MNHEY, CDR2 SVGAGI, per germline. The DNA for the CDR3 is TGTGCCAGCAGTAAAGGCGGGGAGCTGTTTTTT. Translation gives CASSKGGELFF.

Judged by abundance, this clonotype is medium-sized. The rearrangement uses TRBV30 and TRBJ2-3; D uncertain. The V end lost 2 bases, the J end lost 5 bases, and 5 bases lay between the germline ends. The CDR3 has 11 amino acids. From germline, CDR1 is GTSNPN and CDR2 SVGIG (reference sequence). The CDR3 DNA is TGTGCCTGGAGTCGAGGAGATACGCAGTATTTT. This gives the protein CAWSRGDTQYF.

In its sample, this clonotype was seen a few times. The rearrangement links TRBV4-2 to TRBJ2-3, with D possibly being TRBD2 (5 bases). The V and J ends lost 1 base and 1 base respectively, with 15 bases between them. CDR3 length: 17 residues. Germline-derived CDR1 and CDR2 are LGHNA and YNFKEQ. CDR3 sequence reads: CASSQVLMDFGTDTQYF. The CDR3 nucleotides read TGTGCCAGCAGCCAAGTATTGATGGACTTCGGCACAGATACGCAGTATTTT.